A single T cell receptor beta chain is shown here with its context. Through a sample-barcoded 5' primer and a J-beta primer mix, a second PCR was run for roughly 6 to 11 cycles. Each CDR3 protein is one row after TCRdb ran MiXCR on the 5' RACE reads. The sample includes 1.5 million to 2 million distinct CDR3 sequences, roughly 52% of them seen just once. The data stem from a study of blood T cells in healthy people across ages. Sequencing was performed on blood. The sequence was obtained from a woman between 35 and 50 years old in good health.

CDR3 loop: CSAREQPTNYGYTF. CDR3 sequence (DNA): TGCAGTGCTAGGGAACAGCCAACTAACTATGGCTACACCTTC. V and J are TRBV20-1 and TRBJ1-2; no firm D call. V shed 3 bases and J shed 0 bases, with 11 bases lying between them. CDR1 and CDR2 from the germline V gene are DFQATT and SNEGSKA (reference sequence). The CDR3 has 14 residues.